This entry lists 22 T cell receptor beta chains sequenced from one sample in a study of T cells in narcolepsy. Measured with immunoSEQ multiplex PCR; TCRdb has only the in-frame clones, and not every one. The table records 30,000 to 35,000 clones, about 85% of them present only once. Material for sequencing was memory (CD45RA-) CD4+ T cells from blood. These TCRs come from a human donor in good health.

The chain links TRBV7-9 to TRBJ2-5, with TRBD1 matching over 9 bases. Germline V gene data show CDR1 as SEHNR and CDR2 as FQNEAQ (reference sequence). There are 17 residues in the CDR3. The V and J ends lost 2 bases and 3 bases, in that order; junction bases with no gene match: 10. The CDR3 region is CASSLTGRQGVEETQYF. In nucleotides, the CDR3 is TGTGCCAGCAGCTTAACCGGCCGACAGGGGGTTGAAGAGACCCAGTACTTC.

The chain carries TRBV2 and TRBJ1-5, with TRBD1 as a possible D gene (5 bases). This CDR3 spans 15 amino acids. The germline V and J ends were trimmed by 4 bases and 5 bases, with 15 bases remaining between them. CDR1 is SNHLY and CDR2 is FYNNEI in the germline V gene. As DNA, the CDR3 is TGTGCCAGCAGTGCAGGGCCCACCGCCCATCAGCCCCAGCATTTT. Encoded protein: CASSAGPTAHQPQHF.

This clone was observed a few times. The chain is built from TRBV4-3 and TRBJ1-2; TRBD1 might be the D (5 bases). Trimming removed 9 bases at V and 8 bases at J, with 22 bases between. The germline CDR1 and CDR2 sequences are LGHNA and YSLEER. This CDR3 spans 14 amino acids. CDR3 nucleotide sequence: TGCGCCAGTACCCCGGGACCCCCCACGGGGGGCTACACCTTC. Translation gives CASTPGPPTGGYTF.

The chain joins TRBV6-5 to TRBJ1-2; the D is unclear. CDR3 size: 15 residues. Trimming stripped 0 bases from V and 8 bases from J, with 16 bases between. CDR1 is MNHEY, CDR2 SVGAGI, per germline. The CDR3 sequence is CASSYSEGSIGGYTF. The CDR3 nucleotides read TGTGCCAGCAGTTACTCGGAAGGGAGTATCGGGGGCTACACCTTC.

The DNA of the CDR3 is TGTGCCAGCAGCTTATTAGGTTTATCCTACGAGCAGTACTTC. Its protein is CASSLLGLSYEQYF. V and J are TRBV11-2 and TRBJ2-7; D ambiguous. CDR1 SGHAT and CDR2 FQNNGV come from the germline V gene. This CDR3 spans 14 amino acids. Trimming pared 2 bases from V and 1 base from J, leaving 9 bases between.

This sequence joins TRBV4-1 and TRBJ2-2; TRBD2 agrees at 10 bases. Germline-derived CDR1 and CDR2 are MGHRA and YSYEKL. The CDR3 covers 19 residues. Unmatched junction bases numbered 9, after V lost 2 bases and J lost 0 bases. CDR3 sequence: CASSQSLGSGRPNTGELFF. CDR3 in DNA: TGCGCCAGCAGCCAAAGCCTGGGTAGCGGGAGGCCGAACACCGGGGAGCTGTTTTTT.

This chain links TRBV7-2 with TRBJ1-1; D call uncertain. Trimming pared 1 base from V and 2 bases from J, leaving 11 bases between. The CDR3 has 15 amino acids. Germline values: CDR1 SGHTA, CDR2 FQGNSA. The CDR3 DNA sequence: TGTGCCAGCAGCTTAGACCCCACGCTAAACACTGAAGCTTTCTTT. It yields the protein CASSLDPTLNTEAFF.

The CDR3 spells CTSSHPPGDADSGANVLTF. For the CDR3, the DNA is TGCACCAGCAGCCACCCCCCGGGGGACGCCGACTCTGGGGCCAACGTCCTGACTTTC. The chain employs TRBV1 and TRBJ2-6; the table's TRBD2 call for D was not verified on the DNA. TRBV1 is marked as a pseudogene. The CDR3 sequence is 19 residues long.

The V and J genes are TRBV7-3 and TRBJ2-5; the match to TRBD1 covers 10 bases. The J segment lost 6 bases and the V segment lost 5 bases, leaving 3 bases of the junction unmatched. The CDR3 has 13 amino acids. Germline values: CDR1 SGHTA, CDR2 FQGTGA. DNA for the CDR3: TGTGCCAGCAGCCGGGGACAGGGGAAGACCCAGTACTTC. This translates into CASSRGQGKTQYF.

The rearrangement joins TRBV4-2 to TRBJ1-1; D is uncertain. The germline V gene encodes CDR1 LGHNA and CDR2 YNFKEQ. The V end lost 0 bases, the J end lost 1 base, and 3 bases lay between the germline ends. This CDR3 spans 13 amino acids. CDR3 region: CASSQDWNTEAFF. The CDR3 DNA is TGTGCCAGCAGCCAAGATTGGAACACTGAAGCTTTCTTT.

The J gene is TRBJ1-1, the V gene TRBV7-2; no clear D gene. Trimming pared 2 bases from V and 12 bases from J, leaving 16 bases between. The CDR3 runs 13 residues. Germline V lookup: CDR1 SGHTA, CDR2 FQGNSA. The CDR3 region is CASSLRRNGVPFF. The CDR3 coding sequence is TGTGCCAGCAGCTTACGCAGGAACGGAGTACCTTTCTTT.

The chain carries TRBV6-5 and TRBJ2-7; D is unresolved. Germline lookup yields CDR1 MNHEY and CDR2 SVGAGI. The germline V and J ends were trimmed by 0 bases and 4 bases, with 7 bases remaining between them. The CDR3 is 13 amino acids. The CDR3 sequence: CASSYSAFYEQYF. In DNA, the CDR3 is TGTGCCAGCAGTTACTCGGCCTTTTACGAGCAGTACTTC.

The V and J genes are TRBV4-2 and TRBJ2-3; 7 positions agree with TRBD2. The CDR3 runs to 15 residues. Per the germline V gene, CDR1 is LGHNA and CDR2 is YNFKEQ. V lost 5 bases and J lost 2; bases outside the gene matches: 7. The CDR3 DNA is TGTGCCAGCAGCGTCGCGGGGGAATTCACAGATACGCAGTATTTT. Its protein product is CASSVAGEFTDTQYF.

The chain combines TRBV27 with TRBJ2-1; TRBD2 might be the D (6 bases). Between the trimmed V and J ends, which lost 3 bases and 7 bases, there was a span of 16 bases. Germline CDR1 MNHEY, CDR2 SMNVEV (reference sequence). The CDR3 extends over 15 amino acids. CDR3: CASSFNVYGGNEQFF. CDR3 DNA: TGTGCCAGCAGTTTCAATGTGTACGGGGGTAATGAGCAGTTCTTC.

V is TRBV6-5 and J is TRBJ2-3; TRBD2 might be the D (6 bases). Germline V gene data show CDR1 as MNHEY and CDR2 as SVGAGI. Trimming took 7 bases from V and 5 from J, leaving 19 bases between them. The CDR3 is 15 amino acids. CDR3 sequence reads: CASTRGRQTGDTQYF. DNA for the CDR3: TGTGCCAGCACCCGAGGGAGGCAAACAGGAGATACGCAGTATTTT.

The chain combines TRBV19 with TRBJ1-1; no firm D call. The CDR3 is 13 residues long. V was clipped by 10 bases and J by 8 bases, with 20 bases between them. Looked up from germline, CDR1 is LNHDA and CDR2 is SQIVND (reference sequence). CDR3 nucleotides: TGTGCCACCACAGTTGGGGAGTGGAGCGAAGCTTTCTTT. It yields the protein CATTVGEWSEAFF. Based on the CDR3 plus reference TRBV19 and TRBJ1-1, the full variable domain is DGGITQSPKYLFRKEGQNVTLSCEQNLNHDAMYWYRQDPGQGLRLIYYSQIVNDFQKGDIAEGYSVSREKKESFPLTVTSAQKNPTAFYLCATTVGEWSEAFFGQGTRLTVV.

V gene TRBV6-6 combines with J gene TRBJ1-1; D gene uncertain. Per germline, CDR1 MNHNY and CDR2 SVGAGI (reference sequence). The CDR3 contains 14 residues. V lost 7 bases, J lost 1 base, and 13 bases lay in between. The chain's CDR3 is CASMKPVANTEAFF. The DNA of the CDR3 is TGTGCCAGCATGAAACCTGTTGCGAACACTGAAGCTTTCTTT.

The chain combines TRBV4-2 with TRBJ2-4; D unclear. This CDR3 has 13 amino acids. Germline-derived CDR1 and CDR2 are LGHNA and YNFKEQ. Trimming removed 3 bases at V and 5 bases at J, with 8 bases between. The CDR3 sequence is CASSQAPENIQYF. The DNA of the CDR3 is TGTGCCAGCAGCCAGGCCCCAGAAAACATTCAGTACTTC.

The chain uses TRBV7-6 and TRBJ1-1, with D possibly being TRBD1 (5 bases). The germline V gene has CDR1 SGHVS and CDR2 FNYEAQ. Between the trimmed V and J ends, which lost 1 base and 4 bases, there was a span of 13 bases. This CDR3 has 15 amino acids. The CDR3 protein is CASSLGQGYLTEAFF. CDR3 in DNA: TGTGCCAGCAGCTTAGGCCAGGGCTACCTCACTGAAGCTTTCTTT.

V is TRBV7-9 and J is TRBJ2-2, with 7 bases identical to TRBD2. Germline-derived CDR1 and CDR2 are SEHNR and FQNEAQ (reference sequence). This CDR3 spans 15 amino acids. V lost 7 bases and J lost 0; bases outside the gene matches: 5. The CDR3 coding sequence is TGTGCCAGCAACGTAGCGGGTCCGAACACCGGGGAGCTGTTTTTT. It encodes CASNVAGPNTGELFF.

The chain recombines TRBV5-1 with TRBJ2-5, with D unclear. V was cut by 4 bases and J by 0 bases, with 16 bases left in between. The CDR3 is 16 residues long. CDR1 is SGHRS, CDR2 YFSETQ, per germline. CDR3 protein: CASSPTPAANQETQYF. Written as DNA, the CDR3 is TGCGCCAGCAGCCCTACCCCGGCAGCTAACCAAGAGACCCAGTACTTC.

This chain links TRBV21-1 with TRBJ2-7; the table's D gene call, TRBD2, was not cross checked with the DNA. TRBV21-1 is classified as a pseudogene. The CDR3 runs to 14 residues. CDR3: CASSKVGELYEQYF. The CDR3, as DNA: TGTGCCAGCAGCAAAGTCGGGGAGCTCTACGAGCAGTACTTC.